This T cell receptor beta chain comes out of a study of cytomegalovirus exposure and HLA in healthy donors. On the study more broadly: In a later analysis, it was reported that the approximately 110 validation repertoires had been produced on the same platform as the 500 to 750 repertoires belonging to the first cohort. Broader study findings: CMV antigen specificity of three CMV-associated chains was confirmed in vitro. The listing of about 150 TCR beta chains classed them as cytomegalovirus-associated.

Remarks on this clone: Its antigen is not known.

TCRdb's table, derived via immunoSEQ multiplex PCR, lists solely in-frame clones and lacks some. The sample shows fewer than 200,000 clones, 85% of them seen only once. CDR1 and CDR2 (germline): LNHNV, YYDKDF (reference sequence). CDR3 length: 13 amino acids. The ends lost 1 base at V and 6 bases at J; junction bases unmatched: 2. Sequences were obtained from PBMCs. The chain employs TRBV15 and TRBJ1-2; 7 positions agree with TRBD1. The receptor was isolated from a man aged 18-30 years in good health and CMV-seropositive. The CDR3 region has the DNA TGTGCCACCAGCAGAGTAGGGACAGATGGCTACACCTTC. Amino acids: CATSRVGTDGYTF. Combining the CDR3 with reference TRBV15 and TRBJ1-2 gives the whole variable domain DAMVIQNPRYQVTQFGKPVTLSCSQTLNHNVMYWYQQKSSQAPKLLFHYYDKDFNNEADTPDNFQSRRPNTSFCFLDIRSPGLGDTAMYLCATSRVGTDGYTFGSGTRLTVV.